The 27 T cell receptor beta chains presented below share a single source sample, sequenced in a study of beta chain features in type 1 diabetes. These receptors' antigens are unknown. The authors reverse transcribed all of the isolated RNA, so sequencing captured expressed TCRB transcripts. The method was immunoSEQ multiplex PCR; TCRdb's version includes in-frame clones alone and lacks a portion of them. The sample records almost 350,000 clones, over 7% being singletons. General study points: All four CD4+ subsets from Type 1 diabetes patients carried moderately but significantly shorter TCRB CDR3s.

The source material was central memory CD4+ T cells from blood. Every receptor here comes from a man between 25 and 39 years old with type 1 diabetes.

This clone has just a few counts. V usage is TRBV12-2 and J usage is TRBJ1-2; TRBD1, as called in the table, went unchecked against the DNA. TRBV12-2 is marked as a pseudogene. The CDR3 extends over 13 amino acids. CDR3 bases: TGTGCAAGTCGCTTAGACAGTCCCTATGGCTACACCTTC. Its translation is CASRLDSPYGYTF.

The J gene is TRBJ2-3, the V gene TRBV6-6; D is perhaps TRBD1 or TRBD2 (5 bases each). Germline CDR1 and CDR2: MNHNY and SVGAGI (reference sequence). This CDR3 comprises 12 residues. The V gene lost 4 bases and the J gene lost 5 bases, with 7 bases spanning the gap. The CDR3 bases are TGTGCCAGCAGTTCGAGGGGAGATACGCAGTATTTT. This gives the protein CASSSRGDTQYF.

This clone turned up a few times. V usage is TRBV25-1 and J usage is TRBJ2-1; 10 bases match TRBD2. The CDR3 has 13 residues. The J segment lost 6 bases and the V segment lost 5 bases, leaving 1 base of the junction unmatched. CDR1 and CDR2 from the germline V gene are MGHDK and SYGVNS. CDR3 coding DNA: TGTGCCAGCAGTCTAGCGGGGGTCAATGAGCAGTTCTTC. It translates to CASSLAGVNEQFF. Looking up the rest from reference TRBV25-1 and TRBJ2-1 gives the full variable domain: EADIYQTPRYLVIGTGKKITLECSQTMGHDKMYWYQQDPGMELHLIHYSYGVNSTEKGDLSSESTVSRIRTEHFPLTLESARPSHTSQYLCASSLAGVNEQFFGPGTRLTVL.

The V and J genes are TRBV5-1 and TRBJ2-7; D not resolved. CDR1 SGHRS and CDR2 YFSETQ come from the germline V gene. The CDR3 runs 15 residues. V dropped 0 bases and J dropped 2 bases, with 12 bases sitting between them. The CDR3 DNA is TGCGCCAGCAGCTTGGGGGGATCTGAACCCTACGAGCAGTACTTC. This sequence encodes CASSLGGSEPYEQYF.

V and J are TRBV30 and TRBJ2-7; 8 nucleotides agree with TRBD2. The J segment lost 6 bases and the V segment lost 1 base, leaving 8 bases of the junction unmatched. In germline, CDR1 is GTSNPN, CDR2 SVGIG (reference sequence). The CDR3 has 14 residues. The CDR3 nucleotides are TGTGCCTGGAGTGGCTTGGCGGGGGGACGCGAGCAGTACTTC. Translating gives CAWSGLAGGREQYF.

This clone was observed a few times. This chain's CDR3 is CSVEHATIPGGEKWITEAFF. In DNA, the CDR3 is TGCAGCGTTGAACATGCCACTATCCCAGGGGGCGAAAAATGGATCACTGAAGCTTTCTTT. The V gene is TRBV29-1, the J gene TRBJ1-1, with 8 bases identical to TRBD1. The CDR3 has 20 residues. The trim removed 2 bases at V and 4 bases at J, leaving 24 bases unmatched. The germline V gene encodes CDR1 SQVTM and CDR2 ANQGSEA. Full variable domain (missing parts from reference TRBV29-1 and TRBJ1-1): SAVISQKPSRDICQRGTSLTIQCQVDSQVTMMFWYRQQPGQSLTLIATANQGSEATYESGFVIDKFPISRPNLTFSTLTVSNMSPEDSSIYLCSVEHATIPGGEKWITEAFFGQGTRLTVV.

The chain combines TRBV7-9 with TRBJ2-1; a possible D gene is TRBD1 (6 bases). The V end was cut by 5 bases, the J end by 4 bases, with 6 bases between. The CDR3 runs to 12 residues. Germline V gene lookup returns CDR1 SEHNR and CDR2 FQNEAQ (reference sequence). CDR3 protein: CASSGTYNEQFF. CDR3 nucleotide sequence: TGTGCCAGCAGCGGGACATACAATGAGCAGTTCTTC. The full variable domain, with the rest looked up from reference TRBV7-9 and TRBJ2-1, is DTGVSQNPRHKITKRGQNVTFRCDPISEHNRLYWYRQTLGQGPEFLTYFQNEAQLEKSRLLSDRFSAERPKGSFSTLEIQRTEQGDSAMYLCASSGTYNEQFFGPGTRLTVL.

This clone was observed a handful of times. The chain couples TRBV7-6 to TRBJ2-2; 8 bases match TRBD1. CDR1 SGHVS and CDR2 FNYEAQ come from the germline V gene. CDR3 length equals 15 residues. With V trimmed by 5 bases and J by 4 bases, 6 bases remained unmatched. This CDR3 is CASSEQDRGTGELFF. Here the CDR3 DNA reads TGTGCCAGCAGCGAGCAAGACAGGGGCACCGGGGAGCTGTTTTTT.

The rearrangement joins TRBV7-2 to TRBJ1-1; D is uncertain. Germline CDR1 and CDR2: SGHTA and FQGNSA. Trimming pared 1 base from V and 3 bases from J, leaving 9 bases between. The CDR3 sequence is 14 residues long. The CDR3 nucleotides read TGTGCCAGCAGCTTAGTGGCCACCTACACTGAAGCTTTCTTT. Translation gives CASSLVATYTEAFF. Supplemented by reference TRBV7-2 and TRBJ1-1, the full variable domain reads GAGVSQSPSNKVTEKGKDVELRCDPISGHTALYWYRQSLGQGLEFLIYFQGNSAPDKSGLPSDRFSAERTGGSVSTLTIQRTQQEDSAVYLCASSLVATYTEAFFGQGTRLTVV.

J is TRBJ1-4 and V is TRBV5-6, with TRBD1 matching 8 bases. Per the germline V gene, CDR1 is SGHDT and CDR2 is YYEEEE. J lost 1 base, V lost 4 bases, and 3 bases had no gene match. There are 15 residues in the CDR3. In DNA form, the CDR3 reads TGTGCCAGCAGCACTACAGGGGGAACTAATGAAAAACTGTTTTTT. Translation: CASSTTGGTNEKLFF.

V and J are TRBV28 and TRBJ1-5, with a tentative D call TRBD1 (5 bases). The CDR3 totals 14 residues. Germline V gene data show CDR1 as MDHEN and CDR2 as SYDVKM. V was shortened by 5 bases and J by 8 bases, with 16 bases between the two germline ends. The CDR3 sequence is CASSRPKQEEPQHF. Here the CDR3 DNA reads TGTGCCAGCAGTCGTCCCAAACAGGAGGAGCCCCAGCATTTT.

This clone appeared a few times. The rearrangement joins TRBV7-7 to TRBJ2-5, with D possibly being TRBD2 (5 bases). CDR3 length equals 15 residues. The germline V and J ends were trimmed by 1 base and 4 bases, with 13 bases remaining between them. Germline V lookup: CDR1 SSHAT, CDR2 FNYEAQ (reference sequence). This chain's CDR3 is CASSLGGSEAETQYF. The CDR3, as DNA: TGTGCCAGCAGCTTAGGAGGGTCCGAGGCAGAGACCCAGTACTTC.

The chain carries TRBV7-9 and TRBJ1-2; D is possibly TRBD1 (6 bases). Trimming removed 5 bases from V and 0 bases from J, with 16 bases in between. This CDR3 spans 16 amino acids. Looked up from germline, CDR1 is SEHNR and CDR2 is FQNEAQ (reference sequence). CDR3 bases: TGTGCCAGCAGCCGAACTCAGGGGCTAGCTAACTATGGCTACACCTTC. It translates to CASSRTQGLANYGYTF.

The chain combines TRBV11-2 with TRBJ2-1, with TRBD2 matching over 12 bases. The germline gives CDR1 SGHAT, CDR2 FQNNGV. This CDR3 is 15 amino acids long. V dropped 3 bases and J dropped 5; count of bases not matched to a gene: 2. CDR3 nucleotides: TGTGCCAGCAGCTTCACTAGCGGGGGGAACAATGAGCAGTTCTTC. It is translated as CASSFTSGGNNEQFF.

The genes are TRBV18 and TRBJ1-2; D unclear. Germline V gives CDR1 KGHSH, CDR2 LQKENI. The CDR3 is 16 residues long. V lost 2 bases to trimming and J lost 2 bases, with 15 bases between them. Here the CDR3 DNA reads TGTGCCAGCTCACCATGGTCCGGGAGGGAAAACTATGGCTACACCTTC. This codes for CASSPWSGRENYGYTF.

The chain links TRBV19 to TRBJ1-5, with D hard to call. Trimming took off 0 bases at V and 5 bases at J, with 5 bases between the two ends. This CDR3 region has 13 residues. The germline gives CDR1 LNHDA, CDR2 SQIVND (reference sequence). The CDR3 reads CASSIEQHQPQHF. The CDR3 bases are TGTGCCAGTAGTATAGAACAGCATCAGCCCCAGCATTTT.

This chain links TRBV29-1 with TRBJ2-5, with no clear D. Deletions cut 4 bases from V and 1 base from J, with 7 bases between. This CDR3 is 12 amino acids long. Germline-derived CDR1 and CDR2 are SQVTM and ANQGSEA. The CDR3 DNA reads as TGCAGCGTTGTGTTTACCCAAGAGACCCAGTACTTC. Translation gives CSVVFTQETQYF.

This clone has just a few counts. The rearrangement joins TRBV7-9 to TRBJ1-1; no reliable D call. This CDR3 has 12 amino acids. Looked up from germline, CDR1 is SEHNR and CDR2 is FQNEAQ (reference sequence). V lost 2 bases, J lost 8 bases, and 9 bases lay in between. CDR3 amino acids: CASSLTVKEAFF. DNA of the CDR3: TGTGCCAGCAGCTTAACCGTAAAAGAAGCTTTCTTT. The full variable domain, rest sourced from reference TRBV7-9 and TRBJ1-1, is DTGVSQNPRHKITKRGQNVTFRCDPISEHNRLYWYRQTLGQGPEFLTYFQNEAQLEKSRLLSDRFSAERPKGSFSTLEIQRTEQGDSAMYLCASSLTVKEAFFGQGTRLTVV.

This clone was seen more than once but under ten times. This sequence joins TRBV5-1 and TRBJ1-5; weak D call: TRBD1 (6 bases). From germline, CDR1 is SGHRS and CDR2 YFSETQ. Trimming pared 0 bases from V and 1 base from J, leaving 8 bases between. This CDR3 has 15 amino acids. The CDR3 loop reads CASSLGGQSNQPQHF. The DNA of the CDR3 is TGCGCCAGCAGCTTGGGCGGACAGAGCAATCAGCCCCAGCATTTT.

The chain combines TRBV5-4 with TRBJ1-4; TRBD1 matches at 7 bases. The trim removed 3 bases at V and 3 bases at J, leaving 2 bases unmatched. The CDR3 runs 14 residues. CDR1 SGHNT and CDR2 YYREEE come from the germline V gene (reference sequence). The CDR3 DNA reads TGTGCCAGCAGCTCAGGGGGGTCTAATGAAAAACTGTTTTTT. This encodes CASSSGGSNEKLFF.

The chain is built from TRBV19 and TRBJ1-5, with TRBD1 matching over 11 bases. CDR3 length equals 16 residues. CDR1 and CDR2 (germline): LNHDA, SQIVND (reference sequence). Unmatched junction bases numbered 6, after V lost 3 bases and J lost 5 bases. The CDR3 DNA follows: TGTGCCAGTAGTATCGGGACAGGGGGGGCTCATCAGCCCCAGCATTTT. Translation gives CASSIGTGGAHQPQHF.

Only a few counts were recorded for this clone. The CDR3 region is CASSQEGAGKETQYF. CDR3 nucleotide sequence: TGTGCCAGCAGCCAAGAAGGAGCAGGGAAAGAGACCCAGTACTTC. The chain employs TRBV7-2 and TRBJ2-5; weak D call: TRBD1 (5 bases). The ends were cut back, 5 bases at V and 3 bases at J, with 16 bases in the middle. The CDR3 runs 15 residues. Per the germline V gene, CDR1 is SGHTA and CDR2 is FQGNSA.

V usage is TRBV7-2 and J usage is TRBJ1-1, with 7 bases matching TRBD1. The CDR3 has 18 residues. Looked up from germline, CDR1 is SGHTA and CDR2 is FQGNSA. V trimming: 5 bases; J trimming: 0 bases; junction bases outside the gene matches: 15. For the CDR3, the DNA is TGTGCCAGCAGCGCAAGGGGGGGACAGACCCTCATGAACACTGAAGCTTTCTTT. As protein: CASSARGGQTLMNTEAFF. The full variable domain, its missing parts supplied by reference TRBV7-2 and TRBJ1-1, is GAGVSQSPSNKVTEKGKDVELRCDPISGHTALYWYRQSLGQGLEFLIYFQGNSAPDKSGLPSDRFSAERTGGSVSTLTIQRTQQEDSAVYLCASSARGGQTLMNTEAFFGQGTRLTVV.

The rearrangement joins TRBV27 to TRBJ1-1, with 7 bases matching TRBD1. V shed 7 bases, J shed 1 base, and the junction held 9 bases outside the gene matches. Per germline, CDR1 MNHEY and CDR2 SMNVEV (reference sequence). The CDR3 is 15 residues long. The CDR3 here is CASNTLNRGNTEAFF. For the CDR3, the DNA is TGTGCCAGCAATACCCTAAACAGGGGGAACACTGAAGCTTTCTTT.

This clone was counted only a few times. CDR3 sequence (DNA): TGTGCCAGCAGCTTAGGGGCGGGGGTAAGGAATGAGCAGTTCTTC. Translation gives CASSLGAGVRNEQFF. The chain joins TRBV7-2 to TRBJ2-1, with TRBD2 identical over 7 bases. V dropped 1 base and J dropped 7; count of bases not matched to a gene: 7. The CDR3 is made up of 15 amino acids. From germline, CDR1 is SGHTA and CDR2 FQGNSA.

In this sample, this clone turned up a few times. The same CDR3 also results from other DNA sequences found in this sample. The chain carries TRBV9 and TRBJ1-2; D gene unclear. Deletions cut 0 bases from V and 8 bases from J, with 8 bases between. The CDR3 is made up of 12 amino acids. Germline V gives CDR1 SGDLS, CDR2 YYNGEE. The CDR3 loop reads CASSVEAQGYTF. The CDR3, as DNA: TGTGCCAGCAGCGTAGAGGCGCAAGGCTACACCTTC.

This rearrangement joins TRBV6-6 to TRBJ1-2; 9 bases are shared with TRBD1. The CDR3 runs 14 residues. Germline lookup yields CDR1 MNHNY and CDR2 SVGAGI (reference sequence). V lost 6 bases, J lost 4 bases, and 6 bases stayed unmatched. CDR3 protein: CASRARQGVYGYTF. As DNA, the CDR3 is TGTGCCAGCAGGGCTAGACAGGGGGTCTATGGCTACACCTTC.